Following are 21 T cell receptor beta chains from one sample sequenced in a study of blood T cells in healthy people across ages. Then a second PCR, running roughly 6 to 12 cycles, was carried out with a sample-barcoded 5' primer and a J-beta primer mix. Via MiXCR, TCRdb re-called the 5' RACE reads, giving one row per CDR3 protein. The sample holds roughly 700,000 distinct CDR3 sequences, approximately 25% seen once. These data also formed part of another study, on T cells of mothers and their children.

The sequenced sample consisted of blood. These receptors were collected from a boy younger than 18 in good health.

This clonotype has a handful of counts. The V gene is TRBV6-2 or TRBV6-3, the J gene TRBJ2-6; TRBD2 aligns across 7 bases. From germline, CDR1 is MNHEY and CDR2 SVGEGT. J lost 0 bases, V lost 6 bases, and 14 bases had no gene match. The CDR3 is 19 residues long. The CDR3 DNA is TGTGCCAGCAGGACGCCATTAGGACTAGAATACTCTGGGGCCAACGTCCTGACTTTC. Translating it yields CASRTPLGLEYSGANVLTF.

This clonotype was detected a few times. Written as DNA, the CDR3 is TGCAGTGCTAGAGAATCTAGCGGGAGGTCAGATACGCAGTATTTT. Its translation: CSARESSGRSDTQYF. The chain combines TRBV20-1 with TRBJ2-3; 11 positions agree with TRBD2. V lost 0 bases, J lost 4 bases, and 3 bases stayed unmatched. Germline V lookup: CDR1 DFQATT, CDR2 SNEGSKA (reference sequence). CDR3 length: 15 amino acids.

V usage is TRBV5-1 and J usage is TRBJ2-2; perhaps TRBD2 as D (6 bases). Deletions cut 4 bases from V and 3 bases from J, with 22 bases between. The CDR3 spans 18 residues. CDR1 SGHRS and CDR2 YFSETQ come from the germline V gene. In DNA, the CDR3 is TGCGCCAGCAGCACTGGGCAGGGCAGCGGGCAATACACCGGGGAGCTGTTTTTT. Amino acids: CASSTGQGSGQYTGELFF.

The chain employs TRBV6-2 or TRBV6-3 and TRBJ2-1, with D possibly TRBD1 on 6 matching bases. This CDR3 has 11 residues. Trimming took off 6 bases at V and 12 bases at J, with 12 bases between the two ends. CDR1 and CDR2 (germline): MNHEY, SVGEGT. CDR3 coding DNA: TGTGCCAGCAGAAACAGGGAAGGGCAGTTCTTC. Protein product: CASRNREGQFF.

This clonotype has only a few counts. This chain connects TRBV12-3 or TRBV12-4 to TRBJ1-6; 7 nucleotides match TRBD1. V trimming: 6 bases; J trimming: 9 bases; junction bases outside the gene matches: 11. This CDR3 has 15 residues. The CDR3 spells CASSPTTGSGSPLHF. The CDR3 DNA follows: TGTGCCAGCAGCCCCACGACAGGGTCGGGTTCACCCCTCCACTTT.

This clonotype was seen only a few times. V and J are TRBV4-1 and TRBJ1-5; 9 nucleotides line up with TRBD1. CDR1 is MGHRA, CDR2 YSYEKL, per germline. The junction had 7 bases not matched to a gene; V was cut back by 3 bases and J by 4 bases. This CDR3 has 16 residues. CDR3 sequence: CASSQGGQGRNQPQHF. The CDR3 nucleotides are TGCGCCAGCAGCCAGGGGGGACAGGGAAGAAATCAGCCCCAGCATTTT.

This rearrangement joins TRBV29-1 to TRBJ1-2, with D maybe TRBD1 (5 bases). The germline CDR1 and CDR2 sequences are SQVTM and ANQGSEA. V was clipped by 5 bases and J by 6 bases, with 13 bases between them. This CDR3 has 12 residues. This chain's CDR3 is CSVYGQSDGYTF. CDR3 coding DNA: TGCAGCGTTTATGGACAATCGGATGGCTACACCTTC.

Only a few counts were recorded for this clonotype. The chain combines TRBV5-6 with TRBJ2-3; weak D call: TRBD2 (5 bases). The CDR3 sequence is 18 residues long. Trimming removed 4 bases from V and 2 bases from J, with 23 bases in between. Germline V gives CDR1 SGHDT, CDR2 YYEEEE. This chain's CDR3 is CASSRGGAEWVNTDTQYF. DNA of the CDR3: TGTGCCAGCAGCCGGGGTGGAGCAGAGTGGGTTAACACAGATACGCAGTATTTT.

This clonotype showed up just a few times. This rearrangement joins TRBV12-3 or TRBV12-4 to TRBJ2-1; D is possibly TRBD1 (5 bases). The J call may be faulty, since TRBJ2-5 better matches the DNA end. The CDR3 length is 14 residues. CDR3 protein: CASSFGPPGETQYF. The CDR3 nucleotides are TGTGCCAGCAGCTTCGGGCCACCAGGGGAGACCCAGTACTTC.

The CDR3 DNA reads TGTGCCAGCAGTCCCCCCGGGACAGGGATTCGAGAGACCCAGTACTTC. Its translation: CASSPPGTGIRETQYF. This chain uses TRBV12-3 or TRBV12-4 with TRBJ2-5; 9 positions agree with TRBD1. The CDR3 runs to 16 residues. The junction had 11 bases not matched to a gene; V was cut back by 5 bases and J by 4 bases.

This chain uses TRBV3-1 with TRBJ1-3; D unresolved. Per the germline V gene, CDR1 is LGHDT and CDR2 is YNNKEL (reference sequence). The CDR3 spans 14 residues. The ends were cut back, 0 bases at V and 0 bases at J, with 3 bases in the middle. In DNA form, the CDR3 reads TGTGCCAGCAGCCAAGATGCCTCTGGAAACACCATATATTTT. Translated, it gives CASSQDASGNTIYF.

This clonotype appeared a single time. The chain carries TRBV11-2 and TRBJ2-2; D gene uncertain. This CDR3 is built from 15 residues. V dropped 2 bases and J dropped 3 bases, with 10 bases sitting between them. CDR1 SGHAT and CDR2 FQNNGV come from the germline V gene. The CDR3 here is CASSLLRTDTGELFF. CDR3 in DNA: TGTGCCAGCAGCTTACTCCGGACCGACACCGGGGAGCTGTTTTTT.

This chain uses TRBV6-2 or TRBV6-3 with TRBJ2-5, with 10 bases matching TRBD2. TRBJ2-7 explains the end of the DNA better; the J call may be wrong. CDR3 size: 15 residues. CDR1 is MNHEY and CDR2 is SVGEGT in the germline V gene. CDR3 nucleotides: TGTGCCAGCAGAGGATGGACTAGCGGAATCTACGAGCAGTACTTC. Its protein product is CASRGWTSGIYEQYF.

This clonotype was picked up a small number of times. This chain links TRBV29-1 with TRBJ1-4, with D unresolved. Trimming left V 0 bases short and J 6 bases short, with 14 bases between. This CDR3 is built from 15 residues. CDR1 SQVTM and CDR2 ANQGSEA come from the germline V gene. CDR3 sequence reads: CSVEESETEDEKLFF. The CDR3, as DNA: TGCAGCGTTGAAGAGTCCGAGACTGAGGATGAAAAACTGTTTTTT. Full variable domain (remainder filled in from reference TRBV29-1 and TRBJ1-4): SAVISQKPSRDICQRGTSLTIQCQVDSQVTMMFWYRQQPGQSLTLIATANQGSEATYESGFVIDKFPISRPNLTFSTLTVSNMSPEDSSIYLCSVEESETEDEKLFFGSGTQLSVL.

A few counts support this clonotype. This chain uses TRBV12-3 or TRBV12-4 with TRBJ1-5; D gene ambiguous. This CDR3 has 13 residues. V was shortened by 5 bases and J by 6 bases, with 11 bases between the two germline ends. The DNA for the CDR3 is TGTGCCAGCAGTCCCTCGGAGGTTCAGCCCCAGCATTTT. Amino acids: CASSPSEVQPQHF.

The chain couples TRBV28 to TRBJ1-2; the match to TRBD1 covers 10 bases. CDR3 length: 14 residues. The junction had 6 bases not matched to a gene; V was cut back by 6 bases and J by 5 bases. Per the germline V gene, CDR1 is MDHEN and CDR2 is SYDVKM. CDR3 amino acids: CASSPTGGAYGYTF. The CDR3 DNA sequence: TGTGCCAGCAGCCCGACAGGGGGCGCATATGGCTACACCTTC.

At least ten counts were recorded for this clonotype. The gene calls are TRBV6-2 or TRBV6-3 and TRBJ2-5; TRBD2 matches at 11 bases. Germline V gene lookup returns CDR1 MNHEY and CDR2 SVGEGT. The CDR3 is 16 residues long. J lost 2 bases, V lost 2 bases, and 4 bases had no gene match. Here the CDR3 reads CASSYSLAGGQETQYF. CDR3 bases: TGTGCCAGCAGTTACAGCCTAGCGGGGGGTCAAGAGACCCAGTACTTC.

The chain is built from TRBV20-1 and TRBJ1-5, with D unresolved. CDR1 is DFQATT and CDR2 is SNEGSKA in the germline V gene (reference sequence). This CDR3 has 16 residues. V was pared by 5 bases and J by 3 bases, with 20 bases between. The CDR3 loop is CSAVAGGPVPNQPQHF. Here the CDR3 DNA reads TGCAGTGCTGTGGCTGGAGGGCCCGTCCCCAATCAGCCCCAGCATTTT.

This chain connects TRBV18 to TRBJ2-3, with a weak D call TRBD2 (5 bases). CDR1 and CDR2 from the germline V gene are KGHSH and LQKENI. CDR3 size: 12 residues. The V gene lost 5 bases and the J gene lost 6 bases, with 9 bases spanning the gap. DNA for the CDR3: TGTGCCAGCTCAACCACGGGGGATACGCAGTATTTT. As protein: CASSTTGDTQYF.

This chain connects TRBV20-1 to TRBJ2-5, with D perhaps matching TRBD1 (6 bases). Germline lookup yields CDR1 DFQATT and CDR2 SNEGSKA (reference sequence). V lost 3 bases to trimming and J lost 4 bases, with 12 bases between them. The CDR3 totals 13 residues. This CDR3 reads CSARALGGETQYF. The CDR3 DNA sequence: TGCAGTGCTAGGGCTCTAGGGGGAGAGACCCAGTACTTC.

This clonotype occurred once. The rearrangement links TRBV27 to TRBJ2-5; 7 bases line up with TRBD1. The DNA end is more similar to TRBJ2-7, so the J call may be wrong. Germline V gives CDR1 MNHEY, CDR2 SMNVEV (reference sequence). This CDR3 region has 13 residues. The CDR3 DNA sequence: TGTGCCAGCAAGCCCCAGGGGGCCTACGAGCAGTACTTC. This translates into CASKPQGAYEQYF.